These 15 T cell receptor beta chains originate from one sample sequenced in a study of T-cell reconstitution after alpha-beta-depleted transplantation in children. The TCRbeta library incorporated unique molecular identifiers. One entry per CDR3 protein, called by TCRdb with MiXCR from the PCR reads. Of about a million distinct CDR3 sequences in the sample, roughly 31% were seen once. Sequenced material: PBMCs, mostly from graft donor cells, taken 360 days after TCRalphabeta/CD19-depleted stem cell transplant. Receptors originate from a boy younger than two who had a stem cell transplant for SCID, so the T cells may come from the graft donor.

CDR3 in DNA: TGTGCCAGCATACCGGGACAGAGCACAGATACGCAGTATTTT. This codes for CASIPGQSTDTQYF. The V and J genes are TRBV2 and TRBJ2-3; 7 nucleotides match TRBD1. The length of the CDR3 is 14 residues. Trimming removed 7 bases from V and 0 bases from J; junction bases left unmatched: 4. Germline CDR1 reads SNHLY; CDR2 reads FYNNEI.

This clonotype was counted at least ten times. The chain carries TRBV4-3 and TRBJ2-3; 7 positions agree with TRBD1. CDR3 length: 14 amino acids. Germline lookup yields CDR1 LGHNA and CDR2 YSLEER. J was trimmed by 6 bases and V by 3 bases; bases with no gene match: 6. CDR3 loop: CASSQYRGRDTQYF. DNA of the CDR3: TGCGCCAGCAGCCAGTACAGGGGAAGGGATACGCAGTATTTT.

This clonotype came up many times. Written as DNA, the CDR3 is TGTGCCAGCAGCCCCGGGGAGGACAATGAGCAGTTCTTC. It translates to CASSPGEDNEQFF. This chain connects TRBV7-9 to TRBJ2-1; TRBD2 might be the D (6 bases). Trimming removed 5 bases from V and 5 bases from J, with 10 bases in between. CDR3 length: 13 amino acids. Germline CDR1 is SEHNR and CDR2 is FQNEAQ (reference sequence).

This chain links TRBV30 with TRBJ1-1, with D maybe TRBD1 (5 bases). Germline CDR1 is GTSNPN and CDR2 is SVGIG (reference sequence). The V end was cut by 4 bases, the J end by 1 base, with 16 bases between. The CDR3 sequence is 15 residues long. CDR3 sequence (DNA): TGTGCCTGGATCTCAGGACTGAGGGGGAACACTGAAGCTTTCTTT. Its protein product is CAWISGLRGNTEAFF.

The chain is built from TRBV12-3 or TRBV12-4 and TRBJ2-5, with 8 bases matching TRBD1. V was pared by 5 bases and J by 3 bases, with 5 bases of the junction left unmatched. The CDR3 contains 14 residues. CDR3 sequence reads: CASSTGQVKETQYF. The CDR3 coding sequence is TGTGCCAGCAGTACGGGACAGGTCAAAGAGACCCAGTACTTC.

The chain joins TRBV12-3 or TRBV12-4 to TRBJ2-3; 7 nucleotides align to TRBD2. V lost 6 bases and J lost 5; bases outside the gene matches: 8. This CDR3 is 14 amino acids long. The CDR3 protein is CASRKGPGGDTQYF. The CDR3 bases are TGTGCCAGCAGAAAGGGACCGGGGGGAGATACGCAGTATTTT.

The chain uses TRBV7-9 and TRBJ2-1; D is possibly TRBD1 or TRBD2 (5 bases each). Trimming stripped 4 bases from V and 12 bases from J, with 22 bases between. The CDR3 covers 15 residues. Germline values: CDR1 SEHNR, CDR2 FQNEAQ (reference sequence). The CDR3 loop is CASSSTGTAIHGQFF. The DNA of the CDR3 is TGTGCCAGCAGCTCCACCGGGACGGCGATACATGGGCAGTTCTTC.

This clonotype was seen more than once but under ten times. This chain uses TRBV2 with TRBJ1-1; 11 bases agree with TRBD1. The ends lost 6 bases at V and 3 bases at J; junction bases unmatched: 6. The CDR3 has 15 amino acids. The germline V gene encodes CDR1 SNHLY and CDR2 FYNNEI. The CDR3 spells CASRRGQGVHTEAFF. CDR3 nucleotides: TGTGCCAGCAGGAGGGGACAGGGGGTCCACACTGAAGCTTTCTTT.

This clonotype was counted a few times. This chain connects TRBV5-1 to TRBJ2-3, with 14 bases matching TRBD2. CDR1 and CDR2 from the germline V gene are SGHRS and YFSETQ. The CDR3 has 17 amino acids. J gave up 0 bases and V 4 bases, and 4 bases lay outside the gene matches. DNA for the CDR3: TGCGCCAGCAGCGAGGGACTAGCGGGGGCTAGCACAGATACGCAGTATTTT. Translating gives CASSEGLAGASTDTQYF.

This clonotype was seen a handful of times. The chain employs TRBV4-3 and TRBJ2-5, with 11 bases identical to TRBD1. Trimming at V came to 10 bases and at J to 5 bases, leaving 6 bases not matched to a gene. The germline V gene has CDR1 LGHNA and CDR2 YSLEER. CDR3 size: 13 residues. In DNA, the CDR3 is TGCGCCATACCCGGGACAGGGGGGGAGACCCAGTACTTC. Its translation is CAIPGTGGETQYF.

The CDR3 region is CASSYGTYYTF. In DNA, the CDR3 is TGTGCCAGCAGTTACGGGACCTATTACACCTTC. The rearrangement links TRBV6-6 to TRBJ1-2, with a possible D match to TRBD1 (5 bases). Between the trimmed V and J ends, which lost 2 bases and 11 bases, there was a span of 9 bases. The CDR3 sequence is 11 residues long. Germline V gene lookup returns CDR1 MNHNY and CDR2 SVGAGI (reference sequence).

V usage is TRBV12-3 or TRBV12-4 and J usage is TRBJ1-2, with D tentatively TRBD1 (5 bases). The CDR3 sequence is 15 residues long. V lost 5 bases and J lost 6, with 19 bases in between. CDR3 DNA: TGTGCCAGCAGTCAATTACAGGTCGCAAAGGATGGCTACACCTTC. It codes for CASSQLQVAKDGYTF.

The chain uses TRBV6-5 and TRBJ1-5; D unresolved. Germline loops: CDR1 MNHEY, CDR2 SVGAGI. The CDR3 is 16 amino acids. The ends were cut back, 0 bases at V and 4 bases at J, with 13 bases in the middle. CDR3 nucleotides: TGTGCCAGCAGTTACTCCCCAGCGTTTCATAATCAGCCCCAGCATTTT. Translation gives CASSYSPAFHNQPQHF.

The rearrangement links TRBV10-3 to TRBJ2-7; 11 positions match TRBD1. The CDR3 contains 15 residues. Germline CDR1 reads ENHRY; CDR2 reads SYGVKD. With 2 bases clipped from V and 3 bases from J, the junction kept 3 bases outside the gene matches. The CDR3 spells CAISEPGQGDYEQYF. The CDR3 DNA sequence: TGTGCCATCAGTGAGCCGGGACAGGGGGACTACGAGCAGTACTTC.

This clonotype was seen only a few times. No DNA is shown, since the ends of the CDR3 on it are uncertain; the CDR3 is the one TCRdb lists. This rearrangement joins TRBV23-1 to TRBJ1-4; whether TRBD1, the table's D call, matches the DNA was not checked. TRBV23-1 has ORF status, its function being uncertain. The length of the CDR3 is 14 amino acids, counting both ends. The CDR3: CASRTGGGMKNCFF.